The rows below give T cell receptor beta chains drawn from one sample of a study of regulatory T cells in long-lasting Graves disease. Using its own MiXCR run on the multiplex PCR reads, TCRdb lists one record per CDR3 protein. Of approximately 400,000 distinct CDR3 sequences listed, under 25% were seen once; the top ten hold roughly 20%. The material was peripheral blood mononuclear cells (PBMCs), obtained when the disease was refractory, from a patient treated with antithyroid drugs. The source of these receptors is a female donor with Graves disease. Each CDR3 is given with its conserved first and last residue. Fields, in order: D gene, clone size, J gene, V gene, CDR3 DNA, CDR3 protein. A D gene is named only where the DNA matches it firmly. The size entry is marked missing in some rows and otherwise reads once, few, many or a size class.

TRBD1 NA TRBJ1-5 TRBV7-2 TGTGCCAGCAGCACTGGGACAGGGAGCTATCAGCCCCAGCATTTT CASSTGTGSYQPQHF
NA NA TRBJ1-4 TRBV6-9 TGTGCCAGCAGTTACTCCGTCAGTTCCGCAACTAATGAAAAACTGTTTTTT CASSYSVSSATNEKLFF
TRBD1 many TRBJ1-2 TRBV2 TGTGCCAGCAGCGGGACAGGCGCCTACTATGGCTACACCTTC CASSGTGAYYGYTF
NA once TRBJ2-1 TRBV29-1 TGCAGCGTTGGAAGAGAGCAGTTCTTC CSVGREQFF
NA few TRBJ1-2 TRBV20-1 TGCAGTGCTTTTATATACAGGGACGGTGGCTACACCTTC CSAFIYRDGGYTF
TRBD1 NA TRBJ2-5 TRBV20-1 TGCAGTGCTACCGACACAGACAGGGAACCCGGCCAAGAGACCCAGTACTTC CSATDTDREPGQETQYF
TRBD2 NA TRBJ2-7 TRBV10-3 TGTGCCATCAGTGAGGTGATCGGCGGGGCTAGCGGTTCCTACGAGCAGTACTTC CAISEVIGGASGSYEQYF
NA many TRBJ1-5 TRBV19 TGTGCCAGTAGTATAGACGGCAGGCCACGGAGCAATCAGCCCCAGCATTTT CASSIDGRPRSNQPQHF
TRBD2 many TRBJ2-5 TRBV2 TGTGCCAGGACCGGGACTAGCGGGAGGACGTCCCAAGAGACCCAGTACTTC CARTGTSGRTSQETQYF
NA NA TRBJ1-5 TRBV30 TGTGCCCGGAGTCGGGGGTCGGGTCAGCCCCAGCATTTT CARSRGSGQPQHF
TRBD2 NA TRBJ2-1 TRBV12-3/TRBV12-4 TGTGCCAGCAGCCCCGGGACTAGCGGCTCCAATGAGCAGTTCTTC CASSPGTSGSNEQFF
NA NA TRBJ1-2 TRBV3-1 TGTGCCAGCAGCCAAGATAGCGGGTTAGGGGCCAACTATGGCTACACCTTC CASSQDSGLGANYGYTF
TRBD1 NA TRBJ1-1 TRBV18 TGTGCCAGCTCACCAAAGACAGGGTCAACTGAAGCTTTCTTT CASSPKTGSTEAFF
TRBD1 NA TRBJ1-3 TRBV9 TGTGCCAGCGGCGACAGGGCGAGAGAAAACACCATATATTTT CASGDRARENTIYF
TRBD1 few TRBJ2-4 TRBV28 TGTGCCAGCAGTTTGGGACAGGGGGGGGACATTCAGTACTTC CASSLGQGGDIQYF
NA NA TRBJ1-6 TRBV6-1 TGTGCCAGCAGTGAGAGTAATTCACCCCTCCACTTT CASSESNSPLHF
NA NA TRBJ2-2 TRBV6-2/TRBV6-3 TGTGCCAGCAGTTACTCGGGTCTAGGGACCGGGGAGCTGTTTTTT CASSYSGLGTGELFF
NA many TRBJ1-2 TRBV28 TGTGCCAGCAGTCTAAGGGTGGGCTATGGCTACACCTTC CASSLRVGYGYTF
TRBD2 few TRBJ2-3 TRBV2 TGTGCCAGCAGTGAAGTCGCTAGCGGTAGCACAGATACGCAGTATTTT CASSEVASGSTDTQYF
NA many TRBJ2-7 TRBV6-5 TGTGCCAGCAGTTACACAATCTTGGCGGGGACGGCACACTACGAGCAGTACTTC CASSYTILAGTAHYEQYF
NA many TRBJ2-5 TRBV12-3/TRBV12-4 TGTGCCAGCAAAAACCCCGGGATTGGAGAGACCCAGTACTTC CASKNPGIGETQYF
NA many TRBJ2-5 TRBV7-9 TGTGCCAGCAGCTTCCAACAGGGTTTCGGAGAGACCCAGTACTTC CASSFQQGFGETQYF
NA few TRBJ2-2 TRBV9 TGTGCCAGCAACCCGCAGGGAACGACCGGGGAGCTGTTTTTT CASNPQGTTGELFF
TRBD1 few TRBJ1-2 TRBV9 TGTGCCAGCAGCGGGACAGGGGATAGGTATGGCTACACCTTC CASSGTGDRYGYTF
NA NA TRBJ2-7 TRBV6-1 TGTGCCAGCAGCATGGGACAGCGGGTCGAGCAGTACTTC CASSMGQRVEQYF
NA NA TRBJ2-5 TRBV12-3/TRBV12-4 TGTGCCAGCGGTACAGCCCAAGAGACCCAGTACTTC CASGTAQETQYF
NA many TRBJ1-4 TRBV2 TGTGCCAGCAAGGGGACACAGAATGAAAAACTGTTTTTT CASKGTQNEKLFF
NA many TRBJ2-7 TRBV11-1 TGTGCCAGCAGCCAAATCGACAGGCCCTACGAGCAGTACTTC CASSQIDRPYEQYF
NA NA TRBJ2-1 TRBV7-2 TGTGCCAGCAGCTTAAGAGGGGCCGTCGGGAGCTCCTACAATGAGCAGTTCTTC CASSLRGAVGSSYNEQFF
NA few TRBJ1-4 TRBV6-2/TRBV6-3 TGTGCCAGCAGCCCCTGGGGGGAGGCTAATGAAAAACTGTTTTTT CASSPWGEANEKLFF
NA few TRBJ2-6 TRBV29-1 TGCAGCGTGGTAGGTGCTGGGGCCAACGTCCTGACTTTC CSVVGAGANVLTF
NA NA TRBJ2-2 TRBV12-3/TRBV12-4 TGTGCCACCCTGACGGGACCGCCAAACATCGGGGAGCTGTTTTTT CATLTGPPNIGELFF
NA once TRBJ2-2 TRBV15 TGTGCCACCAGCAGAGTCCCCCTTACGGCCGCCCCCGGGGAGCTGTTTTTT CATSRVPLTAAPGELFF
NA NA TRBJ1-3 TRBV10-3 TGTGCCATCAGTGAGGGCCGCTCTGGAAACACCATATATTTT CAISEGRSGNTIYF
TRBD1 many TRBJ2-6 TRBV28 TGTGCCAGCAGTCTAGGGACAGGGGACTCTGGGGCCAACGTCCTGACTTTC CASSLGTGDSGANVLTF
TRBD2 many TRBJ2-7 TRBV28 TGTGCCAGCAGTTTTCGGGGGAGGGACGAGCAGTACTTC CASSFRGRDEQYF
NA few TRBJ1-2 TRBV3-1 TGTGCCAGCAGCCAGGGGCGGATCTATGGCTACACCTTC CASSQGRIYGYTF
NA few TRBJ2-7 TRBV7-9 TGTGCCAGCAGCTGGGGGGACCACGAGCAGTACTTC CASSWGDHEQYF
NA few TRBJ2-7 TRBV5-1 TGCGCCAGCAGCTTAAACCCCGGAACATACTACGAGCAGTACTTC CASSLNPGTYYEQYF
NA NA TRBJ2-7 TRBV5-1 TGCGCCAGCAGCTTGGATGGGCAGGGTTCCTACGAGCAGTACTTC CASSLDGQGSYEQYF
NA few TRBJ1-2 TRBV7-9 TGTGCCTCCCGGCCCAGTAACTATGGCTACACCTTC CASRPSNYGYTF
NA few TRBJ2-5 TRBV14 TGTGCCAGCAGCTACGCCCGCTGGGCAGGGCAAGAGACCCAGTACTTC CASSYARWAGQETQYF